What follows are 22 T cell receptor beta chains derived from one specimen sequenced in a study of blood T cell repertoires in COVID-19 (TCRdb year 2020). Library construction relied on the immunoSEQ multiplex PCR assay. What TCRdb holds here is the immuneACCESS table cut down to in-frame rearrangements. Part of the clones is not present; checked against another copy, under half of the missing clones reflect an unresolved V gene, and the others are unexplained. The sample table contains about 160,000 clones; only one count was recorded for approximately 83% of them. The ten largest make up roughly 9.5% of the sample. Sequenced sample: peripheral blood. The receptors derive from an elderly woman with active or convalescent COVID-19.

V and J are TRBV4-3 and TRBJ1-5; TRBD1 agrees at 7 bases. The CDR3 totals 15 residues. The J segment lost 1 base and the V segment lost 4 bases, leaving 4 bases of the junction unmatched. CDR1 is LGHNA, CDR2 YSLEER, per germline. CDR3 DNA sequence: TGCGCCAGCAGCCCCAAACAGGGGAGCAATCAGCCCCAGCATTTT. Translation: CASSPKQGSNQPQHF.

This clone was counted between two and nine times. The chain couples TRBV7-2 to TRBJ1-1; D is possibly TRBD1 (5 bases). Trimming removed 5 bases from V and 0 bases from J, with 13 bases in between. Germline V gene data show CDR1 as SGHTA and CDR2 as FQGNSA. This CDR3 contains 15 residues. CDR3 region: CASSPRPTVNTEAFF. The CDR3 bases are TGTGCCAGCAGCCCCCGACCGACAGTGAACACTGAAGCTTTCTTT.

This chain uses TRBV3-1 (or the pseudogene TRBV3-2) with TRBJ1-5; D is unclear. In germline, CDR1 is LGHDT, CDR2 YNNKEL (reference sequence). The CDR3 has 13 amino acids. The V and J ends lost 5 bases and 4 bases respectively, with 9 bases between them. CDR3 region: CASSFGVNQPQHF. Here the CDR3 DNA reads TGTGCCAGCAGCTTCGGGGTTAATCAGCCCCAGCATTTT.

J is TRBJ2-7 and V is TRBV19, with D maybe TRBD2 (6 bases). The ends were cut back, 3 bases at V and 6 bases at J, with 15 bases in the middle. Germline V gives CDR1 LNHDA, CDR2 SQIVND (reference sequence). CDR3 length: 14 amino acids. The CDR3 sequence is CASSISGTEGEQYF. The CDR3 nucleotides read TGTGCCAGTAGTATCTCCGGGACGGAGGGCGAGCAGTACTTC.

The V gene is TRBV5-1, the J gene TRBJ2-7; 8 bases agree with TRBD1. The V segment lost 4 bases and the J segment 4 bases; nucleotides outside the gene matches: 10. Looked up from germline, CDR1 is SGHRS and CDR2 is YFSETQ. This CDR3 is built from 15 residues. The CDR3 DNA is TGCGCCAGCAGCCCGAACTCAGGGGGCGCTTACGAGCAGTACTTC. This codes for CASSPNSGGAYEQYF.

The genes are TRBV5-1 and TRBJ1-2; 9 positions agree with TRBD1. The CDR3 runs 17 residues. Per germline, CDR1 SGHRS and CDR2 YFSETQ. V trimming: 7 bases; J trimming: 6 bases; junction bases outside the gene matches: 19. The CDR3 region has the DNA TGCGCCAGCCGCCCCGCTGGGACAGGGAATCATCCCGATGGCTACACCTTC. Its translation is CASRPAGTGNHPDGYTF.

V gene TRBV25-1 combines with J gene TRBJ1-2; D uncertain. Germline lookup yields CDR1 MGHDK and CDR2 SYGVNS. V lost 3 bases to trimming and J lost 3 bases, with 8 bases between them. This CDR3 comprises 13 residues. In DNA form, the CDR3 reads TGTGCCAGCAGTGAGGGCAGCCACTATGGCTACACCTTC. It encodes CASSEGSHYGYTF.

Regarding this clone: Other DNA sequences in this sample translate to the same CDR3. The CDR3 coding sequence is TGTGCCAGCAGCTTAGTAGGGGGCTATGGCTACACCTTC. This gives the protein CASSLVGGYGYTF. J is TRBJ1-2 and V is TRBV7-2; D might be TRBD1 (6 bases). Germline V gene sequence: CDR1 SGHTA, CDR2 FQGNSA. The CDR3 length is 13 residues. Trimming left V 1 base short and J 4 bases short, with 7 bases between.

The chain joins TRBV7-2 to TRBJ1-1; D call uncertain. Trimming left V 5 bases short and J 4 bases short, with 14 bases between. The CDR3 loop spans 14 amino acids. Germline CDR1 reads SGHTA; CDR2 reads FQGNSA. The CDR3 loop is CASSPAGWTTEAFF. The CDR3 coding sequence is TGTGCCAGCAGCCCCGCGGGATGGACCACTGAAGCTTTCTTT.

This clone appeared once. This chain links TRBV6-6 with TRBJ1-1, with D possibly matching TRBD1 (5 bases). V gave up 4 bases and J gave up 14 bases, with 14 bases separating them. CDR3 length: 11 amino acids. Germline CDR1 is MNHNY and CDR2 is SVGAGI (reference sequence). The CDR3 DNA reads TGTGCCAGCAGTTCCCAGGGTGGGATGTTCTTT. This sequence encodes CASSSQGGMFF.

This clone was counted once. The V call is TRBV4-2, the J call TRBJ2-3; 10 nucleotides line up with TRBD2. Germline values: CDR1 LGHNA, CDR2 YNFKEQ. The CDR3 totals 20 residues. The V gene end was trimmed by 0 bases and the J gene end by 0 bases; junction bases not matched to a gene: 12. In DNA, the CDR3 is TGTGCCAGCAGCCAAGATACGTTTCTAGCGGGGGCCACTAGCACAGATACGCAGTATTTT. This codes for CASSQDTFLAGATSTDTQYF.

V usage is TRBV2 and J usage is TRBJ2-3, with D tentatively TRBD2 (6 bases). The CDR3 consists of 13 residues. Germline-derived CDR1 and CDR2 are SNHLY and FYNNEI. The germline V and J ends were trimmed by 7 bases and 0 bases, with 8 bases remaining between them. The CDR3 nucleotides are TGTGCCAGCAAGCGGGTCAGCACAGATACGCAGTATTTT. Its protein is CASKRVSTDTQYF.

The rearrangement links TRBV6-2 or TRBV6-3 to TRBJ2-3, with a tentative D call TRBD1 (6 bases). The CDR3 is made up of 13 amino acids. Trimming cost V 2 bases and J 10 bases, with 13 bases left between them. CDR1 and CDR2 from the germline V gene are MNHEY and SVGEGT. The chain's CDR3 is CASSYIPTGPQYF. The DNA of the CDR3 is TGTGCCAGCAGTTACATTCCAACAGGGCCGCAGTATTTT.

In DNA, the CDR3 is TGTGCCAGCAGATCAGAGACAGGGGTGTTTTCACCCCTCCACTTT. Translation: CASRSETGVFSPLHF. V and J are TRBV27 and TRBJ1-6; 8 bases are a match to TRBD1. The CDR3 extends over 15 amino acids. Trimming took 6 bases from V and 9 from J; bases not matched to a gene: 10. The germline V gene has CDR1 MNHEY and CDR2 SMNVEV (reference sequence).

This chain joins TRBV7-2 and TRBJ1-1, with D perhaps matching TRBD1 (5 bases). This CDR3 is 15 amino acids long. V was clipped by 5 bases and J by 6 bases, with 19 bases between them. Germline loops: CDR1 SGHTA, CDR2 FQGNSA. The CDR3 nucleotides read TGTGCCAGCAGCGTCGAAGGGGTACCCACTGCTGAAGCTTTCTTT. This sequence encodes CASSVEGVPTAEAFF.

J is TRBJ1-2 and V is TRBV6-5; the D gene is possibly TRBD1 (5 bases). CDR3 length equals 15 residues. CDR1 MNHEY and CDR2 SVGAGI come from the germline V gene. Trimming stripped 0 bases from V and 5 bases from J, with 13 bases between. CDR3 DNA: TGTGCCAGCAGTTACTCCGCGGGGCAGGCATATGGCTACACCTTC. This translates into CASSYSAGQAYGYTF.

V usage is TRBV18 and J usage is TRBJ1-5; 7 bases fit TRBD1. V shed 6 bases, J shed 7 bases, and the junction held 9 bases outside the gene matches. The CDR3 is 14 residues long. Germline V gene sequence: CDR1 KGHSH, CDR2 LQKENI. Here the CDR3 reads CASSPQGVGQPQHF. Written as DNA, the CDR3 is TGTGCCAGCTCGCCCCAGGGGGTGGGCCAGCCCCAGCATTTT.

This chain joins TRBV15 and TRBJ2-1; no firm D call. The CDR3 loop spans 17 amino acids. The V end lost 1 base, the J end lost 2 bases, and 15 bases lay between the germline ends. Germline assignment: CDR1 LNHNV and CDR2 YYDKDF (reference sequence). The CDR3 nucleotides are TGTGCCACCAGCAGAGGGTTCGGAGTCCCCCCCTACAATGAGCAGTTCTTC. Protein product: CATSRGFGVPPYNEQFF.

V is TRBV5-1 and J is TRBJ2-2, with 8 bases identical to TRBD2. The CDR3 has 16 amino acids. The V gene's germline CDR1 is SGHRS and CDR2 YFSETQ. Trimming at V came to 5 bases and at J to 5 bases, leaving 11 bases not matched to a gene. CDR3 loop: CASRYSGAGGTGELFF. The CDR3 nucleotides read TGCGCCAGCAGATACTCGGGTGCGGGGGGAACCGGGGAGCTGTTTTTT.

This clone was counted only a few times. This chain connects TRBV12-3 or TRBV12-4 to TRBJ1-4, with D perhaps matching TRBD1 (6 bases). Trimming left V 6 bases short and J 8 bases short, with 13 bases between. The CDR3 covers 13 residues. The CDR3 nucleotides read TGTGCCAGCAGCCGACTTACAGGGGAAAAACTGTTTTTT. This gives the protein CASSRLTGEKLFF.

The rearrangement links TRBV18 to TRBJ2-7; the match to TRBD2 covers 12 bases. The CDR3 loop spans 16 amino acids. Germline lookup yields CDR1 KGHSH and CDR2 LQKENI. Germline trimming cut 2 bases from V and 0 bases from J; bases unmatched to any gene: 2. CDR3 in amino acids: CASSPALAGGSYEQYF. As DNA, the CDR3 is TGTGCCAGCTCACCAGCACTAGCGGGGGGCTCCTACGAGCAGTACTTC.

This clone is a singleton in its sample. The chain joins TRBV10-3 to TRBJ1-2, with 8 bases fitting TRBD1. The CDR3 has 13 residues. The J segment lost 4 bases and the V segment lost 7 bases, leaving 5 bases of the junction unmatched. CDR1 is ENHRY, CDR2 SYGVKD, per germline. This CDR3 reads CAITTGESYGYTF. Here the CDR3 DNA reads TGTGCCATCACGACAGGGGAGTCCTATGGCTACACCTTC.